Listed below are T cell receptor beta chains from one sample, sequenced in a study of metastatic and nonmetastatic thyroid tumors. Using MiXCR, TCRdb reanalyzed the PCR reads. Counted here are thousands of clones, around 29% occurring once; the ten biggest clones make up approximately 22%. The sample comprised tumor tissue. The origin of the receptors is a female donor with papillary thyroid cancer or a benign thyroid nodule (not recorded which). Some clones in this sample may be carry-over from other donors' samples. Both conserved end residues are part of each CDR3. The order of the fields is CDR3 length, V gene, J gene, clone size, D gene, CDR3 protein, CDR3 DNA. D genes are given only for firm matches. The size field is filled for only some rows; it gives once, few, many or a size class.

15	TRBV28	TRBJ2-7	.	.	CASSDTGRGSYEQYF	TGTGCCAGCAGTGACACAGGGCGGGGTTCCTACGAGCAGTACTTC
13	TRBV18	TRBJ1-2	.	.	CASSPTDIYGYTF	TGTGCCAGCTCACCCACGGACATATATGGCTACACCTTC
15	TRBV5-1	TRBJ1-1	.	TRBD1	CASSSLQGMNTEAFF	TGCGCCAGCAGCTCCTTACAGGGGATGAACACTGAAGCTTTCTTT
12	TRBV6-1	TRBJ1-2	medium-sized	TRBD1	CASRAGGYGYTF	TGTGCCAGCAGGGCAGGGGGGTATGGCTACACCTTC
16	TRBV6-1	TRBJ2-5	.	.	CASSGSGGGGQETQYF	TGTGCCAGCAGTGGATCAGGAGGGGGCGGGCAAGAGACCCAGTACTTC
13	TRBV6-1	TRBJ2-2	medium-sized	TRBD2	CATRQRETGELFF	TGTGCCACCCGCCAGCGGGAGACCGGGGAGCTGTTTTTT
12	TRBV28	TRBJ1-1	medium-sized	.	CASSSRGFTAFF	TGTGCCAGCAGTTCCCGAGGGTTTACAGCTTTCTTT
14	TRBV10-1	TRBJ2-7	.	.	CASSESGRPYEQYF	TGCGCCAGCAGTGAGTCGGGCAGGCCCTACGAGCAGTACTTC
15	TRBV5-1	TRBJ1-4	.	TRBD1	CASGPGTGEVEKLFF	TGCGCCAGCGGACCAGGGACAGGGGAGGTTGAAAAACTGTTTTTT
12	TRBV13	TRBJ2-2	.	.	CASSANTGELFF	TGTGCCAGCAGCGCGAACACCGGGGAGCTGTTTTTT
15	TRBV19	TRBJ2-2	.	.	CASSIDRELAGELFF	TGTGCCAGTAGTATAGACAGGGAGTTGGCCGGGGAGCTGTTTTTT
12	TRBV6-1	TRBJ2-2	.	.	CASGINTGELFF	TGTGCCAGCGGAATAAACACCGGGGAGCTGTTTTTT
14	TRBV12-3/TRBV12-4	TRBJ1-6	few	.	CASSGAGGGSPLHF	TGTGCCAGCAGTGGGGCCGGGGGTGGCTCACCCCTCCACTTT
15	TRBV20-1	TRBJ1-5	.	.	CSARDLGTGHQPQHF	TGCAGTGCTAGAGATCTTGGTACAGGACATCAGCCCCAGCATTTT
14	TRBV24-1	TRBJ2-1	many	.	CATSDWGGDNEQFF	TGTGCCACCAGTGATTGGGGCGGAGACAATGAGCAGTTCTTC